This TCR beta chain was sequenced for a study of shared clonotypes between healthy human individuals. Trimming took off 2 bases at V and 6 bases at J, with 8 bases between the two ends. The CDR3 spans 13 residues. The germline gives CDR1 MGHRA, CDR2 YSYEKL. TCRdb's table, derived via immunoSEQ multiplex PCR, lists solely in-frame clones and lacks some. This sample has about 700,000 clones, with about 90% found just once. Positively selected for CCR7, the CD45RO-negative cells used as naive CD8 cells excluded terminally differentiated effector memory CD45RA+ cells. This clone was seen a few times. The origin of this receptor is a man aged 25 to 40 in good health. Sequenced input: naive CD8+ T cells sorted from blood. V is TRBV4-1 and J is TRBJ1-5; D is undetermined. CDR3 nucleotides: TGCGCCAGCAGCCAAATTGAACGTCAGCCCCAGCATTTT. Its translation: CASSQIERQPQHF.